This TCR beta chain was recovered during a study of control samples from healthy donors and cancer patients. This clone was counted a few times. Some clones are missing from TCRdb's copy, which holds only in-frame ones; the method was immunoSEQ multiplex PCR. The data hold 50,000 or so clones, with about 94% observed a single time. After removal of 2 bases from V and 2 bases from J, the junction contained 3 bases not matched to a gene. Germline CDR1 reads SGHTA; CDR2 reads FQGNSA. This CDR3 is built from 14 residues. This receptor was identified in a woman aged 45-60 years with head and neck cancer. The chain joins TRBV7-2 to TRBJ2-7, with 7 bases matching TRBD1. The sequenced sample was PBMCs. The CDR3 sequence is CASSLQQGPYEQYF. In DNA, the CDR3 is TGTGCCAGCAGCTTACAACAGGGGCCCTACGAGCAGTACTTC. Supplemented by reference TRBV7-2 and TRBJ2-7, the full variable domain reads GAGVSQSPSNKVTEKGKDVELRCDPISGHTALYWYRQSLGQGLEFLIYFQGNSAPDKSGLPSDRFSAERTGGSVSTLTIQRTQQEDSAVYLCASSLQQGPYEQYFGPGTRLTVT.